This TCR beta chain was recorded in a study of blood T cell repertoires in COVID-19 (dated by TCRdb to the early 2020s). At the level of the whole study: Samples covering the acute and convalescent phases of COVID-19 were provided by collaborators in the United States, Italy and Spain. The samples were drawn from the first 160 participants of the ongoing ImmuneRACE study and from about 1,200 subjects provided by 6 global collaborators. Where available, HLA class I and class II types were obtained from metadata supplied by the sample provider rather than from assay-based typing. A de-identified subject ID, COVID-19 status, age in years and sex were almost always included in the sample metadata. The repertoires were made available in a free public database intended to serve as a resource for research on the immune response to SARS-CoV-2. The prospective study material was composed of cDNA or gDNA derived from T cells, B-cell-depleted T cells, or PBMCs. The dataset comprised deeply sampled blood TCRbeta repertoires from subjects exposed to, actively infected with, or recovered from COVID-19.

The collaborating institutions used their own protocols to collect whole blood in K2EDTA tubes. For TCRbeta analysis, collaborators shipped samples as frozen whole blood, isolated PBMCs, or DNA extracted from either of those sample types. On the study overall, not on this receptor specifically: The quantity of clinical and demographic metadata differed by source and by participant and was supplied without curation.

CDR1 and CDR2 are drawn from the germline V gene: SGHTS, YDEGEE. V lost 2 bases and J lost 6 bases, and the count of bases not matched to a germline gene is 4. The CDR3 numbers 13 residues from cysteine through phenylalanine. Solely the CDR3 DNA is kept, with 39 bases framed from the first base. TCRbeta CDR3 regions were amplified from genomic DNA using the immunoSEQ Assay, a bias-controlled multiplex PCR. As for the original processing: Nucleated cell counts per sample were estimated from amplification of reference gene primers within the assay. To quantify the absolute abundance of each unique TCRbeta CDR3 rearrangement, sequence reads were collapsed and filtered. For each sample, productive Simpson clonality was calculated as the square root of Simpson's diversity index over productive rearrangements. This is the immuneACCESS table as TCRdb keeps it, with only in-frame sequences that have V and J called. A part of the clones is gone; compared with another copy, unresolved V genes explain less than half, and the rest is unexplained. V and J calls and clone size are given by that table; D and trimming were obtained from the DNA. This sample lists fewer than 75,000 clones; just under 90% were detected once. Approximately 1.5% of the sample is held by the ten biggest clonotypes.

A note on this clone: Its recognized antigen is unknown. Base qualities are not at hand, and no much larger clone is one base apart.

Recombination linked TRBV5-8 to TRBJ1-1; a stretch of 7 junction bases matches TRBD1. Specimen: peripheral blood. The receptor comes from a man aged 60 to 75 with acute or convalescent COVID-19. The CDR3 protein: CASSLKGAPEAFF. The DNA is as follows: TGTGCCAGCAGCTTAAAGGGGGCGCCTGAAGCTTTCTTT.